These 20 T cell receptor beta chains originate from one sample sequenced in a study of blood T cell repertoires in COVID-19. Profiling relied on immunoSEQ multiplex PCR, and the TCRdb table lists in-frame clones only, not all of them. The table has around 130,000 clones, approximately 90% seen once. Sequenced input: peripheral blood. These receptors originate from a human donor with COVID-19, enrolled during active disease. The donor label of this sample is uncertain.

This rearrangement joins TRBV27 to TRBJ2-2; D remains unclear. CDR1 is MNHEY and CDR2 is SMNVEV in the germline V gene (reference sequence). The CDR3 spans 13 residues. Trimming pared 0 bases from V and 7 bases from J, leaving 6 bases between. CDR3 DNA sequence: TGTGCCAGCAGTTTATCGACTGTCGGGGAGCTGTTTTTT. Protein sequence: CASSLSTVGELFF.

This rearrangement joins TRBV6-5 to TRBJ2-3; 12 nucleotides align to TRBD2. The germline CDR1 and CDR2 sequences are MNHEY and SVGAGI. The V and J ends lost 10 bases and 8 bases, in that order; junction bases with no gene match: 10. This CDR3 is built from 14 residues. The DNA of the CDR3 is TGTGCCACCTCACCTAGCGGGGGGGCCCTTACGCAGTATTTT. This sequence encodes CATSPSGGALTQYF.

The table lists this clone with a count of one. This rearrangement joins TRBV11-2 to TRBJ1-5; 7 nucleotides line up with TRBD1. CDR1 and CDR2 (germline): SGHAT, FQNNGV. V shed 1 base and J 1 base; nucleotides not matched to a gene: 1. The CDR3 length is 15 residues. The CDR3 sequence is CASSLVQGSNQPQHF. CDR3 in DNA: TGTGCCAGCAGCTTAGTACAGGGGAGCAATCAGCCCCAGCATTTT.

The chain couples TRBV5-1 to TRBJ1-2; 9 nucleotides agree with TRBD1. The length of the CDR3 is 16 residues. With V trimmed by 0 bases and J by 4 bases, 7 bases remained unmatched. The germline V gene encodes CDR1 SGHRS and CDR2 YFSETQ. CDR3 nucleotides: TGCGCCAGCAGCTTGGCCCCGGGACAGGGAGGCTATGGCTACACCTTC. Translated, it gives CASSLAPGQGGYGYTF. Full variable domain (remainder filled in from reference TRBV5-1 and TRBJ1-2): KAGVTQTPRYLIKTRGQQVTLSCSPISGHRSVSWYQQTPGQGLQFLFEYFSETQRNKGNFPGRFSGRQFSNSRSEMNVSTLELGDSALYLCASSLAPGQGGYGYTFGSGTRLTVV.

The chain joins TRBV19 to TRBJ2-1; no firm D call. The germline gives CDR1 LNHDA, CDR2 SQIVND (reference sequence). V gave up 6 bases and J gave up 2 bases, with 11 bases separating them. The CDR3 is 14 residues long. As DNA, the CDR3 is TGTGCCAGTAGCCCGTTTGCGGCCTACAATGAGCAGTTCTTC. Translation: CASSPFAAYNEQFF. Variable domain in full (rest from reference TRBV19 and TRBJ2-1): DGGITQSPKYLFRKEGQNVTLSCEQNLNHDAMYWYRQDPGQGLRLIYYSQIVNDFQKGDIAEGYSVSREKKESFPLTVTSAQKNPTAFYLCASSPFAAYNEQFFGPGTRLTVL.

J is TRBJ2-5 and V is TRBV12-3 or TRBV12-4; the match to TRBD2 covers 8 bases. J was trimmed by 3 bases and V by 10 bases; bases with no gene match: 7. The CDR3 sequence is 13 residues long. The CDR3 sequence is CATKDGGEETQYF. The DNA for the CDR3 is TGTGCCACAAAGGACGGGGGGGAAGAGACCCAGTACTTC.

The chain uses TRBV5-1 and TRBJ2-2; D is uncertain. Trimming left V 0 bases short and J 6 bases short, with 12 bases between. The CDR3 has 15 amino acids. From germline, CDR1 is SGHRS and CDR2 YFSETQ. CDR3 residues: CASSLGGGHAGELFF. Here the CDR3 DNA reads TGCGCCAGCAGCTTGGGAGGCGGTCACGCCGGGGAGCTGTTTTTT.

The chain has TRBV3-1 (or the pseudogene TRBV3-2) and TRBJ1-2; a possible D gene is TRBD1 (5 bases). V was cut by 1 base and J by 5 bases, with 14 bases left in between. CDR3 length: 15 amino acids. Germline V gene data show CDR1 as LGHDT and CDR2 as YNNKEL (reference sequence). The CDR3 DNA reads as TGTGCCAGCAGCCAAGCCTCGGGGGGTATTTATGGCTACACCTTC. Translation: CASSQASGGIYGYTF.

The chain has TRBV7-3 and TRBJ1-2; no clear D. The length of the CDR3 is 13 residues. Between the trimmed V and J ends, which lost 1 base and 2 bases, there was a span of 5 bases. Germline lookup yields CDR1 SGHTA and CDR2 FQGTGA. The CDR3 nucleotides read TGTGCCAGCAGCTTAAGTCAGAACTATGGCTACACCTTC. It yields the protein CASSLSQNYGYTF.

The rearrangement links TRBV5-4 to TRBJ1-3; 7 nucleotides line up with TRBD1. Germline lookup yields CDR1 SGHNT and CDR2 YYREEE (reference sequence). J lost 4 bases, V lost 4 bases, and 5 bases had no gene match. CDR3 length: 14 residues. The CDR3 nucleotides read TGTGCCAGCAGCCCGACAGGGTCGGGAAACACCATATATTTT. Protein: CASSPTGSGNTIYF.

The chain links TRBV20-1 to TRBJ2-7, with a possible D match to TRBD2 (6 bases). V dropped 5 bases and J dropped 3 bases, with 11 bases sitting between them. CDR1 DFQATT and CDR2 SNEGSKA come from the germline V gene (reference sequence). This CDR3 contains 12 residues. The CDR3 DNA sequence: TGCAGTGCTTGTGAAGCGGGCTACGAGCAGTACTTC. It yields the protein CSACEAGYEQYF.

The genes are TRBV7-9 and TRBJ2-1; 12 bases map to TRBD2. The germline V gene has CDR1 SEHNR and CDR2 FQNEAQ (reference sequence). CDR3 length equals 16 residues. V gave up 4 bases and J gave up 9 bases; unmatched junction bases: 10. The CDR3 sequence is CASSSPPSGGAVEQFF. DNA for the CDR3: TGTGCCAGCAGCTCACCCCCTAGCGGGGGGGCGGTTGAGCAGTTCTTC.

This sequence joins TRBV3-1 (or the pseudogene TRBV3-2) and TRBJ2-7; 7 bases fit TRBD1. In germline, CDR1 is LGHDT, CDR2 YNNKEL (reference sequence). The CDR3 has 14 amino acids. With V trimmed by 1 base and J by 3 bases, 3 bases remained unmatched. The CDR3 spells CASSQVRDSYEQYF. The CDR3, as DNA: TGTGCCAGCAGCCAAGTAAGGGACAGCTACGAGCAGTACTTC.

CDR3 protein: CASMYRDRGTEAFF. The CDR3 coding sequence is TGTGCCAGCATGTACCGGGACAGGGGCACTGAAGCTTTCTTT. The chain has TRBV6-6 and TRBJ1-1, with TRBD1 matching over 10 bases. This CDR3 is 14 amino acids long. Germline CDR1 and CDR2: MNHNY and SVGAGI (reference sequence). V was clipped by 7 bases and J by 4 bases; unmatched bases: 6.

J is TRBJ1-5 and V is TRBV10-3; D is uncertain. Per germline, CDR1 ENHRY and CDR2 SYGVKD. V lost 2 bases and J lost 2, with 10 bases in between. CDR3 length equals 15 residues. The chain's CDR3 is CAISERGMGNQPQHF. The CDR3 DNA follows: TGTGCCATCAGTGAGCGGGGAATGGGCAATCAGCCCCAGCATTTT.

The V call is TRBV29-1, the J call TRBJ1-1; 9 nucleotides match TRBD1. Germline V CDR1 and CDR2: SQVTM, ANQGSEA. Trimming took 6 bases from V and 2 from J; bases not matched to a gene: 4. CDR3 size: 13 residues. CDR3 DNA: TGCAGCGTAAGGGACAGGGTTAACACTGAAGCTTTCTTT. The encoded protein is CSVRDRVNTEAFF.

This chain connects TRBV19 to TRBJ1-2, with TRBD1 matching 7 bases. V shed 11 bases and J 4 bases; nucleotides not matched to a gene: 7. Looked up from germline, CDR1 is LNHDA and CDR2 is SQIVND (reference sequence). This CDR3 has 12 amino acids. CDR3 loop: CAASRGSYGYTF. In DNA form, the CDR3 reads TGTGCCGCTAGCAGGGGGTCCTATGGCTACACCTTC.

The chain is built from TRBV10-3 and TRBJ2-1; D might be TRBD2 (6 bases). The CDR3 is 13 residues long. The germline V gene encodes CDR1 ENHRY and CDR2 SYGVKD. With 6 bases removed from V and 7 bases from J, the gap between germline ends came to 13 bases. The CDR3 nucleotides are TGTGCCATCAGGGGGACTTCCGTGAATGAGCAGTTCTTC. Protein sequence: CAIRGTSVNEQFF.

The chain joins TRBV10-3 to TRBJ1-1; possibly TRBD1 for D (6 bases). CDR1 is ENHRY, CDR2 SYGVKD, per germline. This CDR3 is built from 13 residues. The ends were cut back, 7 bases at V and 3 bases at J, with 12 bases in the middle. CDR3 region: CAITQGGDTEAFF. The CDR3 DNA is TGTGCCATCACCCAAGGGGGAGACACTGAAGCTTTCTTT.

This chain joins TRBV6-2 or TRBV6-3 and TRBJ1-5; 8 nucleotides line up with TRBD1. The V segment lost 0 bases and the J segment 1 base; nucleotides outside the gene matches: 5. Per the germline V gene, CDR1 is MNHEY and CDR2 is SVGEGT. The CDR3 length is 17 residues. CDR3 region: CASSYSGRGLSNQPQHF. CDR3 bases: TGTGCCAGCAGTTACTCGGGCAGGGGGCTAAGCAATCAGCCCCAGCATTTT.